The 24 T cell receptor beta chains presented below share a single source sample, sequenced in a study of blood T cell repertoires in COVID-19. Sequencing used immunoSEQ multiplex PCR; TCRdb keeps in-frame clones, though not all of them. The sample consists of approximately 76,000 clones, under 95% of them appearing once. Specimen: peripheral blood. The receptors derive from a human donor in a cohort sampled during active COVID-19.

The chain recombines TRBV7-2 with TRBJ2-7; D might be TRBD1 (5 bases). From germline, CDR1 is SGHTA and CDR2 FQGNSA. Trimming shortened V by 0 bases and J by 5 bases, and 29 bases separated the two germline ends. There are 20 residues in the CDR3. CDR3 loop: CASSLAPGRAWPPQPHEQYF. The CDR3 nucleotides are TGTGCCAGCAGCTTAGCTCCGGGCAGGGCCTGGCCGCCTCAGCCCCACGAGCAGTACTTC.

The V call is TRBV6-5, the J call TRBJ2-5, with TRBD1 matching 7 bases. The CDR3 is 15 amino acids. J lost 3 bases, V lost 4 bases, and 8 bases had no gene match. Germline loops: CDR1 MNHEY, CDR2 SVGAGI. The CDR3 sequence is CASSSPQGWEETQYF. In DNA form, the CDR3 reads TGTGCCAGCAGTTCCCCACAGGGGTGGGAAGAGACCCAGTACTTC.

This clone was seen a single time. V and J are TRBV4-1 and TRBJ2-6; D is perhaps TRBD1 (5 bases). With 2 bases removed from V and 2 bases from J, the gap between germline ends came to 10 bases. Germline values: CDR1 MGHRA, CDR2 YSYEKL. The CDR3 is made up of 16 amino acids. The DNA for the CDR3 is TGCGCCAGCAGCCAATTTAAGGGGACTGGGGCCAACGTCCTGACTTTC. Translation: CASSQFKGTGANVLTF.

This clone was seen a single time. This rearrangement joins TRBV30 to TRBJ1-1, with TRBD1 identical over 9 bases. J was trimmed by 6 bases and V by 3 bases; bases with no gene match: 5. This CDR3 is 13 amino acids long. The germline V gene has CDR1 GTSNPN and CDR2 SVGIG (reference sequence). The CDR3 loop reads CAWSRQGEAEAFF. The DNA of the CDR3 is TGTGCCTGGAGCCGACAGGGGGAAGCTGAAGCTTTCTTT.

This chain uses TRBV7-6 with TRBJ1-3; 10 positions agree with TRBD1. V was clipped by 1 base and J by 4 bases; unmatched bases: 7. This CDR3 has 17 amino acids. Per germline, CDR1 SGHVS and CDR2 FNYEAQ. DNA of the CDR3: TGTGCCAGCAGCTTAGATCTGGACAGGGGGTCAGGAAACACCATATATTTT. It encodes CASSLDLDRGSGNTIYF.

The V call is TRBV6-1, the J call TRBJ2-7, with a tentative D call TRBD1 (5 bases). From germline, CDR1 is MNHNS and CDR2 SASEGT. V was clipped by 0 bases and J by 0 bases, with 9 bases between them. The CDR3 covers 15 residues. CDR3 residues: CASSEATDSSYEQYF. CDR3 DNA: TGTGCCAGCAGTGAAGCTACAGACAGCTCCTACGAGCAGTACTTC.

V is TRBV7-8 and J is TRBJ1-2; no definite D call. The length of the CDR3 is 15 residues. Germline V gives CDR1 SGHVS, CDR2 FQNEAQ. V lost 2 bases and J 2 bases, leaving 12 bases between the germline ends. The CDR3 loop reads CASSLTGSPNYGYTF. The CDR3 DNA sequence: TGTGCCAGCAGCTTAACGGGGTCGCCGAACTATGGCTACACCTTC.

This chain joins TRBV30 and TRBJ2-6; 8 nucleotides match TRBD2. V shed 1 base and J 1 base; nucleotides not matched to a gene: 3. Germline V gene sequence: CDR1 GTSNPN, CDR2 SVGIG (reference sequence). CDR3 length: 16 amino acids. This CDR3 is CAWSAGGESGANVLTF. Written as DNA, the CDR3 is TGTGCCTGGAGTGCCGGGGGGGAATCTGGGGCCAACGTCCTGACTTTC.

DNA of the CDR3: TGCGCCAGCAGCTGGTCTAGGTCTGGTGTGCAGTACGAGCAGTACTTC. Protein: CASSWSRSGVQYEQYF. The genes are TRBV5-1 and TRBJ2-7; D ambiguous. The CDR3 is 16 residues long. Germline CDR1 is SGHRS and CDR2 is YFSETQ. Trimming left V 3 bases short and J 4 bases short, with 20 bases between.

DNA of the CDR3: TGTGCCAGTACCGGACAGCCACAAGAGACCCAGTACTTC. Translation gives CASTGQPQETQYF. This rearrangement joins TRBV25-1 to TRBJ2-5, with D possibly being TRBD1 (6 bases). The germline V gene encodes CDR1 MGHDK and CDR2 SYGVNS. Deletions cut 9 bases from V and 2 bases from J, with 13 bases between. This CDR3 contains 13 residues.

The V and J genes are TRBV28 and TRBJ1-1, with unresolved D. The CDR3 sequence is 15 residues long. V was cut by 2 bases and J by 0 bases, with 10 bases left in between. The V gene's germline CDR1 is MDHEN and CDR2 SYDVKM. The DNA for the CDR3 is TGTGCCAGCAGTTTACCCCAGGCCGTGAACACTGAAGCTTTCTTT. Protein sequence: CASSLPQAVNTEAFF.

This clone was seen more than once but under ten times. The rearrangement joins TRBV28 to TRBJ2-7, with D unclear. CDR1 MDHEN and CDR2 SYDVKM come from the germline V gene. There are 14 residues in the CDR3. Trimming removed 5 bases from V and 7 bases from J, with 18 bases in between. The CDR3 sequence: CASSRGAEWLEQYF. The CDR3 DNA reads TGTGCCAGCAGTCGAGGAGCCGAGTGGCTGGAGCAGTACTTC.

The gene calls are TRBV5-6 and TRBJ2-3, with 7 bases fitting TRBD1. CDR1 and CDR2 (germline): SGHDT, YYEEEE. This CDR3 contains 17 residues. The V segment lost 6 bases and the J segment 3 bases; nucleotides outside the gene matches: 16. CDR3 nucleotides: TGTGCCAGCACCACGAGAAGGGGGACAGCCTTAACAGATACGCAGTATTTT. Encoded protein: CASTTRRGTALTDTQYF.

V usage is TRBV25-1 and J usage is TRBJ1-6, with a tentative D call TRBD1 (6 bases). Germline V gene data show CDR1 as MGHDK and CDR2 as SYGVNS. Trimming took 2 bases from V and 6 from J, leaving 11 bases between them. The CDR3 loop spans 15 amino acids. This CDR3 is CASSETGRGNSPLHF. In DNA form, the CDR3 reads TGTGCCAGCAGTGAAACTGGCAGGGGTAATTCACCCCTCCACTTT.

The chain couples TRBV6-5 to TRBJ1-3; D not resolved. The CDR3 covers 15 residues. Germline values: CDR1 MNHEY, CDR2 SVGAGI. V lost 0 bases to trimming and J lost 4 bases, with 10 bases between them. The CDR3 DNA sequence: TGTGCCAGCAGTTACTCGAGCGACCCCGGAAACACCATATATTTT. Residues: CASSYSSDPGNTIYF.

The DNA for the CDR3 is TGTGCCAGCAGTTACTCGCCAGGGCCCATGAATGGCTACACCTTC. Translated, it gives CASSYSPGPMNGYTF. The chain uses TRBV6-5 and TRBJ1-2, with D possibly TRBD1 on 5 matching bases. CDR1 and CDR2 (germline): MNHEY, SVGAGI. The CDR3 runs 15 residues. Deletions cut 0 bases from V and 6 bases from J, with 14 bases between.

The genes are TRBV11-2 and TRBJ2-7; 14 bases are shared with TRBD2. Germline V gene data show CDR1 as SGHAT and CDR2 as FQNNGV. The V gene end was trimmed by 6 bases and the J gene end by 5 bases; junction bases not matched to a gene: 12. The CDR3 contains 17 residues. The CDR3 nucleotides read TGTGCCAGCAGTTACAGACTAGCGGGGGGGCCTACTAACGAGCAGTACTTC. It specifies CASSYRLAGGPTNEQYF. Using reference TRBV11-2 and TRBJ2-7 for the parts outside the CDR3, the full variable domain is EAGVAQSPRYKIIEKRQSVAFWCNPISGHATLYWYQQILGQGPKLLIQFQNNGVVDDSQLPKDRFSAERLKGVDSTLKIQPAKLEDSAVYLCASSYRLAGGPTNEQYFGPGTRLTVT.

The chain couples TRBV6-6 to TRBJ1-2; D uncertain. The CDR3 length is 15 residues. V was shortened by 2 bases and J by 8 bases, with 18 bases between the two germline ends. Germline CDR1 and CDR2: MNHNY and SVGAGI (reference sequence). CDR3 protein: CASSYPEFVGEGYTF. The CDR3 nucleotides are TGTGCCAGCAGTTACCCCGAGTTCGTGGGAGAGGGCTACACCTTC.

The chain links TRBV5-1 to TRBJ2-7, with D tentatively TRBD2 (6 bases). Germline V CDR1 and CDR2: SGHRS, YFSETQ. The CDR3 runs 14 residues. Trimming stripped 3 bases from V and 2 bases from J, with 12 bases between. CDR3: CASSSGDRTYEQYF. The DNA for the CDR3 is TGCGCCAGCAGCTCGGGAGACAGAACCTACGAGCAGTACTTC.

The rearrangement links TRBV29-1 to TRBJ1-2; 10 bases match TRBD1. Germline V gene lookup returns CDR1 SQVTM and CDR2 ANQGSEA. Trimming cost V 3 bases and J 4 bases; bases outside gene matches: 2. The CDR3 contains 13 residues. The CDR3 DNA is TGCAGCGTTGACTGGACAGGGGGCTATGGCTACACCTTC. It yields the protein CSVDWTGGYGYTF.

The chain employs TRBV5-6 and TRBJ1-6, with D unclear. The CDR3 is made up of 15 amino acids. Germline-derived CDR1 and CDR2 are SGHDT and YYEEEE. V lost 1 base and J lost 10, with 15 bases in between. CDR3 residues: CASSLWTDSSSPLHF. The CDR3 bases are TGTGCCAGCAGCTTGTGGACGGACTCCTCCTCACCCCTCCACTTT.

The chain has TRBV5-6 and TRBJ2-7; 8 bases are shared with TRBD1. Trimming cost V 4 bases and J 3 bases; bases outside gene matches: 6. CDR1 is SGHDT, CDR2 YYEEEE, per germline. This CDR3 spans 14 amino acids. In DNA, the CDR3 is TGTGCCAGCAGCAAAGGACAGGGCATCTACGAGCAGTACTTC. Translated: CASSKGQGIYEQYF.

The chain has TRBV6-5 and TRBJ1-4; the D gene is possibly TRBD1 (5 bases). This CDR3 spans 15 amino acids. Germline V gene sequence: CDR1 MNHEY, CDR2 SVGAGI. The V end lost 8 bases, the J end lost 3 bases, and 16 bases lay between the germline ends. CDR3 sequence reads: CASRSSRQPNEKLFF. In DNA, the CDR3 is TGTGCCAGCCGATCCTCTCGACAGCCTAATGAAAAACTGTTTTTT.

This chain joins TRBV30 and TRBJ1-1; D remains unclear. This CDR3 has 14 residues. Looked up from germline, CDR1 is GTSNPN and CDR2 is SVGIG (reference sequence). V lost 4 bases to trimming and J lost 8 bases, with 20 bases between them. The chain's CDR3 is CAWTLGSSSGEAFF. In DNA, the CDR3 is TGTGCCTGGACCCTAGGCTCCTCCTCGGGGGAAGCTTTCTTT.